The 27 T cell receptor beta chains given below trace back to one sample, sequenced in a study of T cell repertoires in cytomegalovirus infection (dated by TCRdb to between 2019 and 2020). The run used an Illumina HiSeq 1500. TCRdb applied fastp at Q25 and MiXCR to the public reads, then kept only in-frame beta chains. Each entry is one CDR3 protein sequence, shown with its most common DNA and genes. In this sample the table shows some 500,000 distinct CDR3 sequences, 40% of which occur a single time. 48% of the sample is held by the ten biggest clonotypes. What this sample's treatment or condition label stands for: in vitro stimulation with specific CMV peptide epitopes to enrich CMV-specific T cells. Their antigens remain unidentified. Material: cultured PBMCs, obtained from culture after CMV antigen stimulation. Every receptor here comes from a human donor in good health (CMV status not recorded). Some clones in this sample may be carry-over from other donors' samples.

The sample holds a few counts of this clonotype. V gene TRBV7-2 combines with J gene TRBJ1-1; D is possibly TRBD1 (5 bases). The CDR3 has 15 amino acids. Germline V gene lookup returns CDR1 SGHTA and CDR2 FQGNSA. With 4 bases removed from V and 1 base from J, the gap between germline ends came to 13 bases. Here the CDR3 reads CASSWFTTENTEAFF. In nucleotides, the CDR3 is TGTGCCAGCAGCTGGTTTACGACAGAGAACACTGAAGCTTTCTTT. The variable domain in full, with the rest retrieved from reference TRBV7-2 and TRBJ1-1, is GAGVSQSPSNKVTEKGKDVELRCDPISGHTALYWYRQSLGQGLEFLIYFQGNSAPDKSGLPSDRFSAERTGGSVSTLTIQRTQQEDSAVYLCASSWFTTENTEAFFGQGTRLTVV.

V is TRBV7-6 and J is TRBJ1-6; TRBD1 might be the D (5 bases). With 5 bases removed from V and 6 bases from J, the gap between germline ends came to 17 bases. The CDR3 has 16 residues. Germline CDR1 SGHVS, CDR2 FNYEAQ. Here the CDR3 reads CASSLQDNPLNSPLHF. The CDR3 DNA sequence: TGTGCCAGCAGCCTACAGGATAATCCACTTAATTCACCCCTCCACTTT.

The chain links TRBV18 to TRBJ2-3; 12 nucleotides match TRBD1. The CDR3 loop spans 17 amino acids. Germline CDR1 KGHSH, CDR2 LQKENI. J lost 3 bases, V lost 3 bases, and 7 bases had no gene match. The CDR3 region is CASSPPGQGAITDTQYF. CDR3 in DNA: TGTGCCAGCTCACCTCCGGGACAGGGGGCTATTACAGATACGCAGTATTTT.

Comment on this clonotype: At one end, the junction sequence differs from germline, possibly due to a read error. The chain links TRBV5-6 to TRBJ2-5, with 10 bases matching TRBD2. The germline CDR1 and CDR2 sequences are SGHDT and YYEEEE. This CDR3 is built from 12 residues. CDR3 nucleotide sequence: TGTGCCAGCAGCTGGGGGGGACTAGCGTTACAATTC. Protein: CASSWGGLALQF.

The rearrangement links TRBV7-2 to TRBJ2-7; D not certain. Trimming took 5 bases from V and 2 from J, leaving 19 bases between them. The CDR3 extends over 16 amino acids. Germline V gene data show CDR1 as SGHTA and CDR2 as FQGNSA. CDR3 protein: CASSPPNWQPPYEQYF. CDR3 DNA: TGTGCCAGCAGCCCACCCAATTGGCAGCCCCCCTACGAGCAGTACTTC.

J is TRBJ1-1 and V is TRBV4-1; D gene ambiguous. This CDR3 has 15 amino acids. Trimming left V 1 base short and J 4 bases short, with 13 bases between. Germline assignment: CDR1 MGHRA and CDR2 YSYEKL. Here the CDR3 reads CASSQVGGSGTEAFF. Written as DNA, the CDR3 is TGCGCCAGCAGCCAAGTCGGCGGGTCGGGCACTGAAGCTTTCTTT.

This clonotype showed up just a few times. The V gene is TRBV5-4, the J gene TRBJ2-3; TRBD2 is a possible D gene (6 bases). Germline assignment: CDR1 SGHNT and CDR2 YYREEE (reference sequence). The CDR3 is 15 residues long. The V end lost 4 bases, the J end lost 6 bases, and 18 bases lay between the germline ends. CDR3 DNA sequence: TGTGCCAGCAGCCTCGGGACCTTGCGGGGCGATACGCAGTATTTT. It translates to CASSLGTLRGDTQYF.

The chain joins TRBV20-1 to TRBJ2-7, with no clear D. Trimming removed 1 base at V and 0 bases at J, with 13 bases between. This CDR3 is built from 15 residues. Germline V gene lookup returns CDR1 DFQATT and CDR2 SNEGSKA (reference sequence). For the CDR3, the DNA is TGCAGTGCTAGAGGGGATCCAACAGTCTCCTACGAGCAGTACTTC. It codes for CSARGDPTVSYEQYF.

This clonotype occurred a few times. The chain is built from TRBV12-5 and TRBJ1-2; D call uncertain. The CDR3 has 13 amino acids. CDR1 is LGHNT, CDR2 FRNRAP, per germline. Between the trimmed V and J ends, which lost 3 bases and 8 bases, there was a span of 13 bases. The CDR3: CASGFETPGGYTF. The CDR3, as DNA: TGTGCTAGTGGTTTCGAGACTCCGGGGGGCTACACCTTC.

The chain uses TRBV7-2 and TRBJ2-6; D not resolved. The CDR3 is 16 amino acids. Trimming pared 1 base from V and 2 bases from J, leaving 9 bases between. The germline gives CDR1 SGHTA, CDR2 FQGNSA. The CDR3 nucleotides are TGTGCCAGCAGCTTAGTGGGTACTGCTGGGGCCAACGTCCTGACTTTC. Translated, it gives CASSLVGTAGANVLTF.

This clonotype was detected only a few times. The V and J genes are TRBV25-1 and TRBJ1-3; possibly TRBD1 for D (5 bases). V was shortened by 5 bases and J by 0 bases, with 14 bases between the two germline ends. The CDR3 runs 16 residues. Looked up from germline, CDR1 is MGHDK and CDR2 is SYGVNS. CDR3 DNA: TGTGCCAGCAGTAAAAGGGGCGATGCCTCTGGAAACACCATATATTTT. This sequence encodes CASSKRGDASGNTIYF.

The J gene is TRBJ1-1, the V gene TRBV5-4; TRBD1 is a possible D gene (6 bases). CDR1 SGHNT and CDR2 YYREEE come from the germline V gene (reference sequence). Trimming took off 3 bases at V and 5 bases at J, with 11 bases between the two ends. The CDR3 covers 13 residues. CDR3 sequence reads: CASSWEGGTEAFF. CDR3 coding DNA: TGTGCCAGCAGCTGGGAGGGGGGGACTGAAGCTTTCTTT.

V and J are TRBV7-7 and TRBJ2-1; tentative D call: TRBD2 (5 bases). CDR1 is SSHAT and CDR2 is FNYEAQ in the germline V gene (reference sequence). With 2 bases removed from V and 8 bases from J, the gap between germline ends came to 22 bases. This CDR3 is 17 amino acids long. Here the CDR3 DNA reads TGTGCCAGCAGCTTAATACCCGGTCGGGCGGCGGGCGATGAGCAGTTCTTC. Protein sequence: CASSLIPGRAAGDEQFF. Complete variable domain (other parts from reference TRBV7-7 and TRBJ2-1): GAGVSQSPRYKVTKRGQDVTLRCDPISSHATLYWYQQALGQGPEFLTYFNYEAQPDKSGLPSDRFSAERPEGSISTLTIQRTEQRDSAMYRCASSLIPGRAAGDEQFFGPGTRLTVL.

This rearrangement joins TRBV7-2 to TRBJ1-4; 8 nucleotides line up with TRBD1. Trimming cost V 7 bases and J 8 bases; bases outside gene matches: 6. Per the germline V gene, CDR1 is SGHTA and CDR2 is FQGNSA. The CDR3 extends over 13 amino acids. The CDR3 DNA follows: TGTGCCAGCACCTTCGACAGGGGAGAAAAACTGTTTTTT. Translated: CASTFDRGEKLFF.

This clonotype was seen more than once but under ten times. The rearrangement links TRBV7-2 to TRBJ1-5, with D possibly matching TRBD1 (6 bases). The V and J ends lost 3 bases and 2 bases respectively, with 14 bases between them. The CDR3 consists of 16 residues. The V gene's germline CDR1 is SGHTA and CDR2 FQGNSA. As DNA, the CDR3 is TGTGCCAGCAGCTTGGACAGAGGGGTTGGCAATCAGCCCCAGCATTTT. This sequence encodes CASSLDRGVGNQPQHF.

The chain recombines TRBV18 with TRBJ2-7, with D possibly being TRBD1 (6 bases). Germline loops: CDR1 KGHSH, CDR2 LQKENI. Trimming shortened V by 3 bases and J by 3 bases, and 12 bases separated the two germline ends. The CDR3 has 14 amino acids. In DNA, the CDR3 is TGTGCCAGCTCACCTTCGGACAGTAACTACGAGCAGTACTTC. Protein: CASSPSDSNYEQYF.

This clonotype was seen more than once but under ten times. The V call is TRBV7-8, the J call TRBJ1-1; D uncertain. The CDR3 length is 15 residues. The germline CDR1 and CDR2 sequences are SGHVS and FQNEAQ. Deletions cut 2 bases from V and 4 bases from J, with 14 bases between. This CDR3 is CASSLPGGQVTEAFF. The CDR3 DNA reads TGTGCCAGCAGCTTACCGGGAGGGCAGGTCACTGAAGCTTTCTTT.

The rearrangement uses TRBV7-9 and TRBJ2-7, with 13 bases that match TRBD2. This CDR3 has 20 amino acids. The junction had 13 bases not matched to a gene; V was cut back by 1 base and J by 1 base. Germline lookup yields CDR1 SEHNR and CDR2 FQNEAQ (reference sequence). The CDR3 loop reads CASSLDVTSGRRGVSYEQYF. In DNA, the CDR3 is TGTGCCAGCAGCTTAGACGTGACTAGCGGGAGGAGGGGAGTTTCCTACGAGCAGTACTTC.

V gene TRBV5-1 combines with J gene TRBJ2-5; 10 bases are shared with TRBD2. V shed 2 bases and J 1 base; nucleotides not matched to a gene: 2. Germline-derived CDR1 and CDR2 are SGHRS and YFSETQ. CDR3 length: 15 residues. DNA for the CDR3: TGCGCCAGCAGCTTTACTAGCGGGGCCCAAGAGACCCAGTACTTC. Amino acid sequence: CASSFTSGAQETQYF.

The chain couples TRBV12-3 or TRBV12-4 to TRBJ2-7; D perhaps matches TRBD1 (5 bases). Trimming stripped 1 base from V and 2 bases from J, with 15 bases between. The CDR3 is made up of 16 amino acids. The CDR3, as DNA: TGTGCCAGCAGTTTAGGGACACAGCTCCTCCCCTACGAGCAGTACTTC. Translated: CASSLGTQLLPYEQYF.

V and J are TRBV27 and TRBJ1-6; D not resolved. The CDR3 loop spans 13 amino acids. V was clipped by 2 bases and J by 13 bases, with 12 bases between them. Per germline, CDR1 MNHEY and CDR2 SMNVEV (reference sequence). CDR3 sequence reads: CASSLGHLGPLHF. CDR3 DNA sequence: TGTGCCAGCAGTTTAGGTCACCTAGGGCCCCTCCACTTT.

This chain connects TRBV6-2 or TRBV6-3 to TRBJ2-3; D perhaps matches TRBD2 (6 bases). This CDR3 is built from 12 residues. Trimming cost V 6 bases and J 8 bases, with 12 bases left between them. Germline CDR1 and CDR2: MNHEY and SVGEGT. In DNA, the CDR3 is TGTGCCAGCAGCCCTAGCGCGGCTACGCAGTATTTT. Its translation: CASSPSAATQYF.

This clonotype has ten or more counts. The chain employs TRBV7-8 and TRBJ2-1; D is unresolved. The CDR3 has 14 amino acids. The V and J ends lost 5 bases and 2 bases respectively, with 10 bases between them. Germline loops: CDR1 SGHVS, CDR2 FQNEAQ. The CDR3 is CASSPRRAYNEQFF. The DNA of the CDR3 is TGTGCCAGCAGCCCCCGTCGGGCCTACAATGAGCAGTTCTTC.

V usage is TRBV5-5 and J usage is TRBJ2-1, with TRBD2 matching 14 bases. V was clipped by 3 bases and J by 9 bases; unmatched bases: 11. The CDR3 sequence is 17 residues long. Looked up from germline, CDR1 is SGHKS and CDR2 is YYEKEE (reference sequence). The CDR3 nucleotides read TGTGCCAGCAGCTCGACTAGCGGGGGGGCCAAAGGCCCTGAGCAGTTCTTC. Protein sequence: CASSSTSGGAKGPEQFF.

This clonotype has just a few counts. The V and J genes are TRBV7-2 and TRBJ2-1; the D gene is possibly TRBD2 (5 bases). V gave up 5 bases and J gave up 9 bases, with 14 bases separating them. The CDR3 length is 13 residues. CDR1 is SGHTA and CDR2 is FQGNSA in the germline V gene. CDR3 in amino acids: CASSIDYRGEQFF. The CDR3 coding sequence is TGTGCCAGCAGCATAGACTACCGGGGTGAGCAGTTCTTC.

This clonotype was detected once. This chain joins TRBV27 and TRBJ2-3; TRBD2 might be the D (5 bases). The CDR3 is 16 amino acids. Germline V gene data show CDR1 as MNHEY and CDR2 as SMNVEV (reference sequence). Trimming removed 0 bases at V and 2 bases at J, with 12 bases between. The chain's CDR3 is CASSLSPILVTDTQYF. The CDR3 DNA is TGTGCCAGCAGTTTATCCCCCATACTAGTCACAGATACGCAGTATTTT.

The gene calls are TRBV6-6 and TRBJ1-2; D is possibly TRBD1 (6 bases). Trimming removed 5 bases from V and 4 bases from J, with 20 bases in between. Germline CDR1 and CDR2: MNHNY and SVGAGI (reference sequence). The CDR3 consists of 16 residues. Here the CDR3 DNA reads TGTGCCAGCAGTGCCGACTGGACAGCCCAACCCTATGGCTACACCTTC. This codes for CASSADWTAQPYGYTF.